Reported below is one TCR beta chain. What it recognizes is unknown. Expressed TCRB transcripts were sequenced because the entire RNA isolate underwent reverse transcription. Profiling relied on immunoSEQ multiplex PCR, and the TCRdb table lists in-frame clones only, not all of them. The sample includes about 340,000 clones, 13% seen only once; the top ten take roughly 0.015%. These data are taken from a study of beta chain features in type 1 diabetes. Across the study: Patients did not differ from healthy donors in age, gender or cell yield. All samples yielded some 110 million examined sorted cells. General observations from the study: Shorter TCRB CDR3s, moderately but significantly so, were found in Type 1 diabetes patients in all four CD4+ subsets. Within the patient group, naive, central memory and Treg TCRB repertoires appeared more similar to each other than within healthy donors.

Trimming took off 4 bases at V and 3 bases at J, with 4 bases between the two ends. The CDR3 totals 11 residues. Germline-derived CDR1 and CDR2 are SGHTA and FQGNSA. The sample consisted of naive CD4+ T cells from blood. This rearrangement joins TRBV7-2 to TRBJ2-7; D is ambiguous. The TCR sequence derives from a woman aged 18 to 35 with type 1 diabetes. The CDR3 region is CASSSHYEQYF. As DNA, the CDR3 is TGTGCCAGCAGCTCCCACTACGAGCAGTACTTC.